A selection of T cell receptor beta chains follows, all from one sample in a study of control samples from healthy donors and cancer patients. Sequencing was performed with immunoSEQ multiplex PCR; in TCRdb, only in-frame clones are kept and a portion is missing. The table lists 100,000 to 120,000 clones, around 82% of them singletons, with approximately 13% in the top ten. Material: blood. The receptors shown here come from a woman aged 45-65 years in good health. CDR3s include the opening cysteine and the closing phenylalanine or tryptophan. Fields, in order: D gene, V gene, CDR3 length, J gene, clone size, CDR3 protein, CDR3 DNA. D genes are given only for firm matches. Expanded clones are given a class, and other clones once, few, many or no size at all.

>.|TRBV11-2|15|TRBJ2-3|.
CASRRRGLVTDTQYF
TGTGCCAGCAGGAGACGGGGACTTGTCACAGATACGCAGTATTTT
>TRBD1|TRBV27|15|TRBJ1-2|.
CASSINRGDAYGYTF
TGTGCCAGCTCCATTAACAGGGGTGACGCCTATGGCTACACCTTC
>.|TRBV23-1|16|TRBJ1-3|once
CASSPTTGDSGNTIYF
TGCGCCAGCAGTCCGACCACAGGCGACTCTGGAAACACCATATATTTT
>TRBD1|TRBV5-1|16|TRBJ1-3|few
CASSLAPTGEGNTIYF
TGCGCCAGCAGCTTGGCCCCGACAGGGGAAGGAAACACCATATATTTT
>.|TRBV24-1|14|TRBJ2-1|.
CATSDSGTLNEQFF
TGTGCCACCAGTGATTCCGGGACCTTGAATGAGCAGTTCTTC
>.|TRBV2|14|TRBJ2-3|.
CASREQGQTNTQYF
TGTGCCAGCAGAGAGCAAGGACAGACGAATACGCAGTATTTT
>TRBD1|TRBV3-1/TRBV3-2|15|TRBJ2-2|.
CASRPGTGVTGELFF
TGTGCCAGCAGACCCGGGACAGGGGTCACCGGGGAGCTGTTTTTT
>TRBD2|TRBV29-1|13|TRBJ2-1|.
CSVGTSDYNEQFF
TGCAGCGTTGGGACTAGCGACTACAATGAGCAGTTCTTC
>.|TRBV3-1/TRBV3-2|14|TRBJ1-1|.
CASSDPRYVPEAFF
TGTGCCAGCAGCGATCCCCGATACGTCCCTGAAGCTTTCTTT
>TRBD2|TRBV18|16|TRBJ2-7|.
CASSPGGSSGAYEQYF
TGTGCCAGCTCACCGGGAGGGTCTAGCGGGGCCTACGAGCAGTACTTC
>TRBD1|TRBV7-9|15|TRBJ1-2|few
CASSRQQGGVGGYTF
TGTGCCAGCAGCAGACAACAGGGGGGAGTAGGTGGCTACACCTTC
>.|TRBV6-6|14|TRBJ1-5|.
CASRRGEVNQPQHF
TGTGCCAGCAGACGGGGAGAGGTCAATCAGCCCCAGCATTTT
>TRBD1|TRBV7-2|14|TRBJ1-5|.
CASSLTGGGQPQHF
TGTGCCAGCAGCTTGACAGGGGGCGGACAGCCCCAGCATTTT
>TRBD1|TRBV4-1|18|TRBJ2-6|.
CASSQGTGGGPGANVLTF
TGCGCCAGCAGCCAAGGAACAGGGGGCGGACCTGGGGCCAACGTCCTGACTTTC
>.|TRBV7-3|14|TRBJ1-3|once
CASSSTGNGNTIYF
TGTGCCAGCAGCTCTACGGGGAACGGAAACACCATATATTTT
>TRBD2|TRBV29-1|15|TRBJ2-1|.
CSVEGRTSGDNEQFF
TGCAGCGTTGAAGGCAGGACTAGCGGGGACAATGAGCAGTTCTTC
>.|TRBV9|14|TRBJ1-4|.
CASSTGPLLEKLFF
TGTGCCAGCAGCACCGGGCCGTTGTTGGAAAAACTGTTTTTT
>TRBD2|TRBV11-2|16|TRBJ2-3|.
CASSPSGTSGTDTQYF
TGTGCCAGCAGCCCCTCCGGGACTAGCGGCACAGATACGCAGTATTTT
>.|TRBV19|14|TRBJ1-4|.
CASSIFGGGEKLFF
TGTGCCAGTAGTATTTTCGGGGGAGGTGAAAAACTGTTTTTT
>.|TRBV9|14|TRBJ2-6|.
CASSEPSGANVLTF
TGTGCCAGCAGCGAACCGTCTGGGGCCAACGTCCTGACTTTC
>.|TRBV2|14|TRBJ2-7|.
CASYFDRSRNEQYF
TGTGCCAGTTATTTTGACAGGAGCCGGAACGAGCAGTACTTC
>.|TRBV7-2|14|TRBJ1-4|.
CASSLFRDNEKLFF
TGTGCCAGCAGCTTATTTCGGGATAATGAAAAACTGTTTTTT
>TRBD1|TRBV5-1|16|TRBJ1-6|.
CASSLEGAAKNSPLHF
TGCGCCAGCAGCTTGGAGGGGGCAGCAAAAAATTCACCCCTCCACTTT
>.|TRBV7-2|15|TRBJ2-7|few
CASSSQAAPGYEQYF
TGTGCCAGCAGTTCGCAAGCGGCCCCCGGATACGAGCAGTACTTC
>.|TRBV5-6|15|TRBJ2-3|.
CASSLTSHGSDTQYF
TGTGCCAGCAGCTTGACAAGCCATGGCTCAGATACGCAGTATTTT
>TRBD1|TRBV28|15|TRBJ1-6|.
CASTPGTGGWSPLHF
TGTGCCAGCACCCCCGGGACAGGGGGCTGGTCACCCCTCCACTTT
>.|TRBV20-1|13|TRBJ1-5|once
CSASTTAGQPQHF
TGCAGTGCTAGTACGACAGCGGGTCAGCCCCAGCATTTT
>.|TRBV15|16|TRBJ2-7|.
CATSRTAGYRSYEQYF
TGTGCCACCAGCAGGACTGCAGGTTACCGCTCCTACGAGCAGTACTTC
>.|TRBV10-3|13|TRBJ2-7|.
CAISERIAYEQYF
TGTGCCATCAGTGAAAGGATAGCCTACGAGCAGTACTTC
>TRBD1|TRBV4-3|15|TRBJ2-5|.
CASSQTGQEQETQYF
TGCGCCAGCAGCCAAACCGGACAGGAACAAGAGACCCAGTACTTC
>TRBD1|TRBV24-1|15|TRBJ1-1|once
CATSDTGTGFTEAFF
TGTGCCACCAGTGACACTGGGACAGGGTTCACTGAAGCTTTCTTT
>.|TRBV7-2|14|TRBJ1-5|.
CASSFFGANQPQHF
TGTGCCAGCAGCTTTTTCGGTGCAAATCAGCCCCAGCATTTT
>TRBD1|TRBV10-3|14|TRBJ2-7|.
CAISVGQGAGEQYF
TGTGCCATCAGTGTGGGACAGGGGGCGGGGGAGCAGTACTTC
>TRBD1|TRBV24-1|14|TRBJ2-3|.
CATSRGLSTDTQYF
TGTGCCACCAGCAGGGGGCTGAGCACAGATACGCAGTATTTT
>.|TRBV4-3|13|TRBJ1-6|.
CASSQMLGSPLHF
TGCGCCAGCAGCCAGATGTTGGGTTCACCCCTCCACTTT
>.|TRBV7-9|12|TRBJ1-1|.
CASSRANTEAFF
TGTGCCAGCAGCAGGGCAAACACTGAAGCTTTCTTT
>.|TRBV29-1|12|TRBJ2-5|.
CSVGQVLETQYF
TGCAGCGTTGGCCAGGTCCTGGAGACCCAGTACTTC
>TRBD2|TRBV5-1|16|TRBJ2-3|once
CASSLEASGSVDTQYF
TGCGCCAGCAGCTTGGAGGCTAGCGGGAGTGTGGATACGCAGTATTTT
>.|TRBV28|13|TRBJ1-6|.
CAIGSRDNSPLHF
TGTGCCATAGGGTCTCGGGATAATTCACCCCTCCACTTT
>.|TRBV15|17|TRBJ1-6|.
CATSREPGQGYNSPLHF
TGTGCCACCAGCAGAGAGCCGGGACAAGGCTATAATTCACCCCTCCACTTT
>.|TRBV12-3/TRBV12-4|11|TRBJ2-5|.
CASTSRETQYF
TGTGCCAGCACCTCACGAGAGACCCAGTACTTC
>TRBD1|TRBV7-6|16|TRBJ2-2|.
CASSRRTGGVVGELFF
TGTGCCAGCAGCCGTCGGACAGGAGGAGTTGTTGGGGAGCTGTTTTTT
>.|TRBV28|12|TRBJ1-5|.
CAVRGPNQPQHF
TGTGCCGTCCGGGGACCAAATCAGCCCCAGCATTTT
>.|TRBV15|14|TRBJ2-2|.
CATSRGQSTGELFF
TGTGCCACCAGCAGAGGACAGTCCACCGGGGAGCTGTTTTTT
>TRBD2|TRBV4-2|18|TRBJ2-2|.
CASSPSVPGLAGSGELFF
TGTGCCAGCAGCCCGAGCGTTCCGGGACTAGCGGGTTCCGGGGAGCTGTTTTTT
>TRBD1|TRBV6-5|15|TRBJ1-6|.
CASSSGTGFYSPLHF
TGTGCCAGCAGCTCCGGGACAGGTTTTTATTCACCCCTCCACTTT
>.|TRBV13|15|TRBJ2-1|.
CASSLGLVTDNEQFF
TGTGCCAGCAGCTTAGGATTAGTAACAGACAATGAGCAGTTCTTC
>.|TRBV4-1|15|TRBJ1-5|.
CASSQEDRPNQPQHF
TGCGCCAGCAGCCAAGAAGACAGGCCGAATCAGCCCCAGCATTTT
>TRBD1|TRBV10-3|16|TRBJ1-2|.
CASVPGQGTKNYGYTF
TGTGCCAGCGTCCCGGGACAGGGGACTAAAAACTATGGCTACACCTTC
>.|TRBV7-9|14|TRBJ1-5|.
CASSLAGEGQPQHF
TGTGCCAGCAGCTTAGCGGGGGAGGGTCAGCCCCAGCATTTT
>.|TRBV5-4|15|TRBJ2-3|.
CASSLAGGGTDTQYF
TGTGCCAGCAGCTTGGCCGGCGGGGGCACAGATACGCAGTATTTT
>TRBD2|TRBV24-1|15|TRBJ2-2|.
CATSDLLADTGELFF
TGTGCCACCAGTGATTTACTAGCGGACACCGGGGAGCTGTTTTTT
>.|TRBV27|14|TRBJ1-3|.
CASSFRGSGNTIYF
TGTGCCAGCAGTTTCAGGGGCTCTGGAAACACCATATATTTT